This TCR beta chain came from a study of shared clonotypes between healthy human individuals. Per germline, CDR1 MNHEY and CDR2 SVGAGI. V lost 6 bases and J lost 1; bases outside the gene matches: 5. CDR3 length equals 14 residues. The repertoire was sequenced with immunoSEQ multiplex PCR; TCRdb's copy has only in-frame clones and lacks some. The profile shows approximately 2.3 million clones, 85% to 95% of them singletons. The genes are TRBV6-5 and TRBJ1-1, with 7 positions matching TRBD1. The specimen was naive CD4+ T cells from PBMCs. Subset: CD45RA+ positively selected. The receptor was isolated from a man aged 18-30 years in good health. Some clones in this sample may be carry-over from other donors' samples. The CDR3 loop reads CASRMDRKNTEAFF. Here the CDR3 DNA reads TGTGCCAGCAGGATGGACAGGAAGAACACTGAAGCTTTCTTT.